The subject of this entry is one T cell receptor beta chain. This entry belongs to a study of T-cell memory formation after mild COVID-19. The germline V gene has CDR1 SNHLY and CDR2 FYNNEI. V dropped 8 bases and J dropped 4 bases, with 9 bases sitting between them. The CDR3 totals 11 residues. TCRdb used MiXCR to reprocess the 5' RACE reads, holding one entry per CDR3 protein. This sample has hundreds of thousands of distinct CDR3 sequences; approximately 21% occur once, and the top ten carry 7.5% to 9.5%. Sequencing was done on a sample of PBMCs or a T cell subset sorted from them (not recorded which). The V and J genes are TRBV2 and TRBJ2-7; D is unresolved. This TCR was sampled from an adult woman who had mild COVID-19 (a few samples of this study predate the infection). Cell type and time point are not known. CDR3 amino acids: CASEGGYEQYF. The CDR3 nucleotides read TGTGCCAGCGAAGGTGGTTACGAGCAGTACTTC.